Below, 19 T cell receptor beta chains from the same sample are listed, as sequenced in a study of low-dose radiotherapy and immunotherapy resistance in tumors. Primers targeting TRAV and TRBV primed first-strand cDNA, covering alpha and beta chains. TCR amplification involved around 22 PCR cycles with a constant-region primer and V-primer adapter. TCRdb re-analysed the reads in MiXCR, keeping a single row per CDR3 protein. Among about 17,000 distinct CDR3 sequences listed, approximately 70% were seen once. Receptors were obtained from a human donor with advanced metastatic prostate, ovarian, gallbladder or colorectal cancer (not recorded which). This table probably holds off-target reads from a library built for another chain.

J is TRBJ2-7 and V is TRBV5-1; 11 nucleotides match TRBD2. The length of the CDR3 is 16 residues. V was pared by 2 bases and J by 0 bases, with 4 bases of the junction left unmatched. Germline CDR1 reads SGHRS; CDR2 reads YFSETQ. CDR3 nucleotides: TGCGCCAGCAGCTTAGGGACTAGCGGATTCTCCTACGAGCAGTACTTC. The encoded protein is CASSLGTSGFSYEQYF.

V is TRBV5-6 and J is TRBJ2-5; no firm D call. The V gene's germline CDR1 is SGHDT and CDR2 YYEEEE. The CDR3 spans 13 residues. V was shortened by 0 bases and J by 4 bases, with 7 bases between the two germline ends. CDR3: CASSLGWGETQYF. In DNA, the CDR3 is TGTGCCAGCAGCTTGGGTTGGGGAGAGACCCAGTACTTC.

This clonotype was found a few times. CDR3 bases: TGCGCCAGCAGCCAAGATCCAGTCACAGATACGCAGTATTTT. Protein product: CASSQDPVTDTQYF. V usage is TRBV4-1 and J usage is TRBJ2-3, with D uncertain. The V end lost 0 bases, the J end lost 2 bases, and 6 bases lay between the germline ends. Germline V lookup: CDR1 MGHRA, CDR2 YSYEKL. The CDR3 has 14 residues.

This clonotype was seen only once. This chain uses TRBV19 with TRBJ1-2, with D uncertain. Germline lookup yields CDR1 LNHDA and CDR2 SQIVND (reference sequence). V was clipped by 4 bases and J by 7 bases, with 7 bases between them. The length of the CDR3 is 11 residues. The CDR3 loop reads CASSTGGGYTF. CDR3 DNA sequence: TGTGCCAGTAGTACGGGCGGTGGCTACACCTTC.

The chain is built from TRBV9 and TRBJ1-5; the D is unclear. Trimming cost V 4 bases and J 0 bases, with 17 bases left between them. The CDR3 runs 17 residues. The germline V gene has CDR1 SGDLS and CDR2 YYNGEE. The DNA for the CDR3 is TGTGCCAGCAGCCCAACCCTCGGCCTGTATAGCAATCAGCCCCAGCATTTT. Translated, it gives CASSPTLGLYSNQPQHF.

V is TRBV29-1 and J is TRBJ2-3; 9 nucleotides align to TRBD2. V shed 4 bases and J 2 bases; nucleotides not matched to a gene: 4. Germline CDR1 is SQVTM and CDR2 is ANQGSEA. CDR3 length equals 14 residues. CDR3 sequence (DNA): TGCAGCGTTGTGCGGGGGGGGTCCACAGATACGCAGTATTTT. As protein: CSVVRGGSTDTQYF.

This chain connects TRBV28 to TRBJ2-5; a possible D gene is TRBD1 (5 bases). The CDR3 sequence is 13 residues long. V lost 4 bases and J lost 5, with 11 bases in between. In germline, CDR1 is MDHEN, CDR2 SYDVKM. The CDR3 DNA follows: TGTGCCAGCAGTTCCAGGGTCGGGGAGACCCAGTACTTC. Protein product: CASSSRVGETQYF.

The chain recombines TRBV28 with TRBJ2-2; D gene ambiguous. The germline V and J ends were trimmed by 2 bases and 3 bases, with 7 bases remaining between them. In germline, CDR1 is MDHEN, CDR2 SYDVKM. This CDR3 contains 14 residues. The CDR3 is CASSLVVDTGELFF. The CDR3 DNA reads TGTGCCAGCAGTTTAGTAGTGGACACCGGGGAGCTGTTTTTT. Based on the CDR3 plus reference TRBV28 and TRBJ2-2, the full variable domain is DVKVTQSSRYLVKRTGEKVFLECVQDMDHENMFWYRQDPGLGLRLIYFSYDVKMKEKGDIPEGYSVSREKKERFSLILESASTNQTSMYLCASSLVVDTGELFFGEGSRLTVL.

This clonotype showed up just a few times. The chain's CDR3 is CASSQEGGSGIWINEQFF. CDR3 DNA: TGTGCCAGCAGCCAAGAGGGAGGTAGCGGGATTTGGATTAATGAGCAGTTCTTC. The chain is built from TRBV3-1 and TRBJ2-1; 8 bases fit TRBD2. The germline CDR1 and CDR2 sequences are LGHDT and YNNKEL (reference sequence). This CDR3 has 18 residues. The junction had 14 bases not matched to a gene; V was cut back by 0 bases and J by 7 bases.

The chain links TRBV4-3 to TRBJ2-7; no clear D. Germline V lookup: CDR1 LGHNA, CDR2 YSLEER. The CDR3 is made up of 15 amino acids. V gave up 4 bases and J gave up 3 bases, with 16 bases separating them. The CDR3 loop reads CASSPQAMAHYEQYF. DNA of the CDR3: TGCGCCAGCAGCCCCCAAGCCATGGCCCACTACGAGCAGTACTTC.

This clonotype was observed a few times. This chain links TRBV14 with TRBJ2-7, with D possibly matching TRBD1 (6 bases). The CDR3 consists of 13 residues. V lost 4 bases to trimming and J lost 2 bases, with 9 bases between them. Looked up from germline, CDR1 is SGHDN and CDR2 is FVKESK. CDR3 DNA sequence: TGTGCCAGCAGCCCCGGACAGCCCTACGAGCAGTACTTC. Its protein product is CASSPGQPYEQYF.

The genes are TRBV6-4 and TRBJ2-1, with 8 bases aligning to TRBD2. Germline lookup yields CDR1 MRHNA and CDR2 SNTAGT. CDR3 size: 15 residues. V shed 5 bases, J shed 7 bases, and the junction held 10 bases outside the gene matches. The CDR3 coding sequence is TGTGCCAGCAGTCTTGACAGGACTAGCTTTAATGAGCAGTTCTTC. It translates to CASSLDRTSFNEQFF.

CDR3 in amino acids: CASSTVQVMSNQPQHF. As DNA, the CDR3 is TGTGCCAGTAGTACGGTGCAGGTCATGAGCAATCAGCCCCAGCATTTT. The chain has TRBV19 and TRBJ1-5; no definite D call. This CDR3 is built from 16 residues. CDR1 and CDR2 (germline): LNHDA, SQIVND (reference sequence). V was shortened by 4 bases and J by 1 base, with 14 bases between the two germline ends.

As to this clonotype: The CDR3 carries no conserved terminal phenylalanine or tryptophan, so it likely arises from a read error. The chain recombines TRBV5-1 with TRBJ1-1, with D tentatively TRBD1 (6 bases). V lost 0 bases and J lost 0, with 12 bases in between. The CDR3 covers 16 residues. Germline CDR1 reads SGHRS; CDR2 reads YFSETQ. CDR3 nucleotide sequence: TGCGCCAGCAGCTTGGGCGCCGGGACAATGAACACTGAAGCTTTCTTA. Amino acids: CASSLGAGTMNTEAFL.

The chain recombines TRBV13 with TRBJ1-5; D gene uncertain. The CDR3 is 16 residues long. V gave up 0 bases and J gave up 0 bases, with 9 bases separating them. CDR1 and CDR2 (germline): PRHDT, FYEKMQ (reference sequence). CDR3 sequence: CASSLGREDSNQPQHF. The CDR3, as DNA: TGTGCCAGCAGCTTAGGCCGGGAAGATAGCAATCAGCCCCAGCATTTT.

The chain uses TRBV11-2 and TRBJ1-1; 11 bases map to TRBD1. The CDR3 is 19 amino acids. The V gene's germline CDR1 is SGHAT and CDR2 FQNNGV. J lost 0 bases, V lost 1 base, and 10 bases had no gene match. The CDR3 spells CASSLGTGGRMLVNTEAFF. CDR3 DNA: TGTGCCAGCAGCTTAGGGACAGGGGGCCGCATGTTAGTGAACACTGAAGCTTTCTTT.

J is TRBJ1-1 and V is TRBV28, with TRBD1 matching 8 bases. The CDR3 contains 14 residues. Unmatched junction bases numbered 3, after V lost 5 bases and J lost 1 base. From germline, CDR1 is MDHEN and CDR2 SYDVKM. The CDR3 reads CASSIGTGNTEAFF. The DNA of the CDR3 is TGTGCCAGCAGTATCGGGACAGGGAACACTGAAGCTTTCTTT.

In regard to this clonotype: An end of the junction does not agree with germline; a read error may underlie this. The chain joins TRBV7-8 to TRBJ1-1, with TRBD1 matching 9 bases. Germline CDR1 is SGHVS and CDR2 is FQNEAQ. This CDR3 spans 14 amino acids. CDR3 sequence reads: CAGSAQTGGTEAFF. The CDR3 DNA reads TGTGCCGGCAGCGCCCAGACAGGGGGCACTGAAGCTTTCTTT.

V gene TRBV20-1 combines with J gene TRBJ2-1; possible D gene TRBD2, 7 bases. Germline V lookup: CDR1 DFQATT, CDR2 SNEGSKA (reference sequence). The length of the CDR3 is 13 residues. CDR3 amino acids: CRPGGSSYNEQFF. The CDR3, as DNA: TGCAGACCGGGGGGCAGCTCCTACAATGAGCAGTTCTTC.